This T cell receptor (beta chain) appears in the sequencing data of a study of long-term antiretroviral therapy in people with HIV. On this clone itself: Its target is unknown.

The CDR3 has 11 amino acids. Deletions cut 6 bases from V and 3 bases from J, with 6 bases between. Germline values: CDR1 DFQATT, CDR2 SNEGSKA (reference sequence). Findings and caveats of the study: Someone took the blood between about 2003 and 2018, maybe while older ART regimens were in use. With ART, diversity went up but was still lower than in transplant donor controls.

Running of the v3.0 immunoSEQ assay took place at survey level. Generated by immunoSEQ multiplex PCR, the TCRdb table keeps only in-frame clones and is missing some. The data show about 33,000 clones, with more than 60% seen just once and under 8.5% held by the top ten. This receptor was obtained from a woman aged 50 to 60 with HIV. The specimen was unsorted PBMCs, collected 2 years after starting antiretroviral therapy. The gene calls are TRBV20-1 and TRBJ2-1, with D hard to call. CDR3 nucleotides: TGCAGTGCGCCACTCTACAATGAGCAGTTCTTC. It translates to CSAPLYNEQFF.